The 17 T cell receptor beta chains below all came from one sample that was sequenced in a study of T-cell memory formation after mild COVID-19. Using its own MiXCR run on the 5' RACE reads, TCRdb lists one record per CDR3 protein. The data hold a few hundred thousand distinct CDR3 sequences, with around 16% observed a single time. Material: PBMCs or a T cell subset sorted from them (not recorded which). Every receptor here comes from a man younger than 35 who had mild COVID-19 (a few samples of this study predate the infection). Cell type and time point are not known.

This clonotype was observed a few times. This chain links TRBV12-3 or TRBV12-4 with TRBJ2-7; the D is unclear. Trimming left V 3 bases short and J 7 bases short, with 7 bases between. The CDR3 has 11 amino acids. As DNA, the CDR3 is TGTGCCAGCAGTTTGCGGCAGGAGCAGTACTTC. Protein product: CASSLRQEQYF.

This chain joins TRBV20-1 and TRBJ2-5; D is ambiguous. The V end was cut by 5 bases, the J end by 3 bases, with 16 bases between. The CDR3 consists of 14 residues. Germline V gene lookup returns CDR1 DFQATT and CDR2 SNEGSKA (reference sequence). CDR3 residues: CSAVKAAFKETQYF. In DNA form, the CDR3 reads TGCAGTGCTGTAAAGGCAGCGTTTAAAGAGACCCAGTACTTC.

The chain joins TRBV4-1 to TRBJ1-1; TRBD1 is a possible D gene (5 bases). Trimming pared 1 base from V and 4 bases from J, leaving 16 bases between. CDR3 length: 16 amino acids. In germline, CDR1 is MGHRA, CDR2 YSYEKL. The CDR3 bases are TGCGCCAGCAGCCAAGGGGGGGAGGGATATGGCACTGAAGCTTTCTTT. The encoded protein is CASSQGGEGYGTEAFF.

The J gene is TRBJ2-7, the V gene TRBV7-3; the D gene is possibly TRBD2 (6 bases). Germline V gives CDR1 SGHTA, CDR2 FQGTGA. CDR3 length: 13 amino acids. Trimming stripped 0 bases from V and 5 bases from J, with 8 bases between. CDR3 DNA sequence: TGTGCCAGCAGCTTAACGGCGGGGAACGAGCAGTACGTC. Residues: CASSLTAGNEQYV.

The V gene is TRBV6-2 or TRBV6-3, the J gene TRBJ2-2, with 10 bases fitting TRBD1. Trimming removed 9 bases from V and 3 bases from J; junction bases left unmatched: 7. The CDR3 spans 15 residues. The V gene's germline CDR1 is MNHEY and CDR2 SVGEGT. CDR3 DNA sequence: TGTGCCAGGACCGGACAGGGGGAATACACCGGGGAGCTGTTTTTT. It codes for CARTGQGEYTGELFF.

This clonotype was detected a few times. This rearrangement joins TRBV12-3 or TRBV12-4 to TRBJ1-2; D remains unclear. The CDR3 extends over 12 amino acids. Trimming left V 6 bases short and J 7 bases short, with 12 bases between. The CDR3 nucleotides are TGTGCCAGCAGCCCCGCCCGAGTTGGCTACACCTTC. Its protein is CASSPARVGYTF.

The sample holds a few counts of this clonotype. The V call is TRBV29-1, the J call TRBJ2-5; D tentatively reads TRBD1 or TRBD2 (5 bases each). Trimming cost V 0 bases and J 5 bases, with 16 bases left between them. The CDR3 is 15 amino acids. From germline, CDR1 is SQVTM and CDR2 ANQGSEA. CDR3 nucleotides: TGCAGCGTTGAAGAGGTGGGGAAAGAGGGGGAGACCCAGTACTTC. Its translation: CSVEEVGKEGETQYF.

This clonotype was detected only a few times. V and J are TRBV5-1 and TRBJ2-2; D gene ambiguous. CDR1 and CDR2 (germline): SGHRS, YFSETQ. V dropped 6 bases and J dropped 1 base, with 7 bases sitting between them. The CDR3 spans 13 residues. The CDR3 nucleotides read TGCGCCAGCAAGGTGGGGAACACCGGGGAGCTGTTTTTT. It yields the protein CASKVGNTGELFF.

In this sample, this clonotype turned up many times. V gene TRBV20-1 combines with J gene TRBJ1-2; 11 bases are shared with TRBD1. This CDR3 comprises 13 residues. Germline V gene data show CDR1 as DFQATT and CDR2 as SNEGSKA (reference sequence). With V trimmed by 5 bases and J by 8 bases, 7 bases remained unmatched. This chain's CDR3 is CSAPPGQGVGYTF. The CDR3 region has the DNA TGCAGTGCTCCTCCGGGACAGGGGGTCGGCTACACCTTC.

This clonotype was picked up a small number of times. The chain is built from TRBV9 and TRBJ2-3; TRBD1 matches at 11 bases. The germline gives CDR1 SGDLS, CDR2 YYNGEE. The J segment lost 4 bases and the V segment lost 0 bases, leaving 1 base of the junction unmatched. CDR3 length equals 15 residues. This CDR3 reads CASSVEGQGADTQYF. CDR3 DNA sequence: TGTGCCAGCAGCGTAGAGGGACAGGGGGCAGATACGCAGTATTTT.

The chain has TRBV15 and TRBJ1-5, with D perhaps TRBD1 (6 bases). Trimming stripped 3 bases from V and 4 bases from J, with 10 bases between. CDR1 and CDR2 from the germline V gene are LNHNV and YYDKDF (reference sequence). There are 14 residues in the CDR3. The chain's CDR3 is CATSSGQRNQPQHF. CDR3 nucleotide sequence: TGTGCCACCAGCAGCGGACAGCGAAATCAGCCCCAGCATTTT. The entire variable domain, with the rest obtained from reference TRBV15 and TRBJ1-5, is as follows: DAMVIQNPRYQVTQFGKPVTLSCSQTLNHNVMYWYQQKSSQAPKLLFHYYDKDFNNEADTPDNFQSRRPNTSFCFLDIRSPGLGDTAMYLCATSSGQRNQPQHFGDGTRLSIL.

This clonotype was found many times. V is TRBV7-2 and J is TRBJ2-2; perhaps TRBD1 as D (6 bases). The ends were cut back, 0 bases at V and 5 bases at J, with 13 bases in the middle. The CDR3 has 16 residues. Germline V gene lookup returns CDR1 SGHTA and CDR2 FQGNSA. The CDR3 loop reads CASSLAAPGVTGELFF. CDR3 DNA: TGTGCCAGCAGCTTAGCGGCGCCAGGGGTAACCGGGGAGCTGTTTTTT.

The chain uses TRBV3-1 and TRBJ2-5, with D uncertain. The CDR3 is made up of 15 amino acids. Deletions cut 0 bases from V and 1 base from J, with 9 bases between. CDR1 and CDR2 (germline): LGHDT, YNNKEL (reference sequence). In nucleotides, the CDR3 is TGTGCCAGCAGCCAAGAAGAGGTCACCCAAGAGACCCAGTACTTC. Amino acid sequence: CASSQEEVTQETQYF.

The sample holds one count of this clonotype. DNA of the CDR3: TGTGCCAGCAGCTCAAACAGGGGGGCGGACGAGCAGTTCTTC. Protein: CASSSNRGADEQFF. V and J are TRBV7-2 and TRBJ2-1, with 8 nucleotides matching TRBD1. This CDR3 comprises 14 residues. V was pared by 4 bases and J by 10 bases, with 9 bases of the junction left unmatched. Germline assignment: CDR1 SGHTA and CDR2 FQGNSA.

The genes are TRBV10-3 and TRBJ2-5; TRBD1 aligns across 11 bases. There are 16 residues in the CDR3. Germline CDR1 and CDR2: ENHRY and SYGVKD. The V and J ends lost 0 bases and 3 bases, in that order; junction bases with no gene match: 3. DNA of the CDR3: TGTGCCATCAGTGAGTCCAGGACAGGGGGCGAAGAGACCCAGTACTTC. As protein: CAISESRTGGEETQYF.

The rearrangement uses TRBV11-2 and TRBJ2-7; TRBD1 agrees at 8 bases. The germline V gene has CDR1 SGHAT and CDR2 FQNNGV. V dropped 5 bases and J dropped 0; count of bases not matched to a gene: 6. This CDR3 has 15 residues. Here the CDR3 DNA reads TGTGCCAGCAGCCGGACAGGGACGAGCTCCTACGAGCAGTACTTC. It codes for CASSRTGTSSYEQYF.

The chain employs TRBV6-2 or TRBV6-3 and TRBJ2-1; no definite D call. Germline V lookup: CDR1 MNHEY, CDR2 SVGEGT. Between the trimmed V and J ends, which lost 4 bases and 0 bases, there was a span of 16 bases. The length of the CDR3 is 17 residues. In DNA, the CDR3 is TGTGCCAGCAGTTTCCCGGAGCTGCCCCTCTCCTACAATGAGCAGTTCTTC. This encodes CASSFPELPLSYNEQFF.